The rows below give T cell receptor beta chains drawn from one sample of a study of blood T cell repertoires in COVID-19. TCRdb keeps only in-frame clones here, not all; method: immunoSEQ multiplex PCR. Among fewer than 300,000 clones listed, around 85% were seen once. The sequenced sample consisted of PBMCs or T cells enriched from blood (not recorded which). These receptors were obtained from a woman aged 45-65 years who had recovered from COVID-19. CDR3s include the opening cysteine and the closing phenylalanine or tryptophan. The D gene is left open where the match is weak. Clone sizes are given selectively: once, few, many, or a class where the clone is expanded.

CDR3 length: 15; J gene: TRBJ1-2; V gene: TRBV7-9; D gene: .; clone size: .; CDR3 DNA: TGTGCCAGCAGCTCAAGGTCCGGGGTATGGGGTGGCTACACCTTC; CDR3 protein: CASSSRSGVWGGYTF
CDR3 length: 15; J gene: TRBJ1-2; V gene: TRBV19; D gene: TRBD1; clone size: .; CDR3 DNA: TGTGCCAGTAGTACCCAATCTACAGGGGACTATGGCTACACCTTC; CDR3 protein: CASSTQSTGDYGYTF
CDR3 length: 14; J gene: TRBJ1-6; V gene: TRBV2; D gene: TRBD1; clone size: .; CDR3 DNA: TGTGCCAGCAGTACCAGACAGGGGAATTCACCCCTCCACTTT; CDR3 protein: CASSTRQGNSPLHF
CDR3 length: 15; J gene: TRBJ2-6; V gene: TRBV2; D gene: .; clone size: once; CDR3 DNA: TGTGCCAGCAGCGAGGCCCCGGTGCGGGCCAACGTCCTGACTTTC; CDR3 protein: CASSEAPVRANVLTF
CDR3 length: 14; J gene: TRBJ2-7; V gene: TRBV7-2; D gene: TRBD1; clone size: .; CDR3 DNA: TGTGCCAGCAGCCCGGACTGGACAGGCTACGAGCAGTACTTC; CDR3 protein: CASSPDWTGYEQYF
CDR3 length: 14; J gene: TRBJ1-6; V gene: TRBV7-8; D gene: TRBD1; clone size: few; CDR3 DNA: TGTGCCAGCAGCTTAAGGGCAGGGGGTTCACCCCTCCACTTT; CDR3 protein: CASSLRAGGSPLHF
CDR3 length: 15; J gene: TRBJ1-2; V gene: TRBV28; D gene: .; clone size: .; CDR3 DNA: TGTGCCAGCAGTTTCCCGCGGGCCGCCAACTATGGCTACACCTTC; CDR3 protein: CASSFPRAANYGYTF
CDR3 length: 15; J gene: TRBJ2-7; V gene: TRBV5-5; D gene: .; clone size: .; CDR3 DNA: TGTGCCAGCAGCCCGGGACGGGACTCCTCCTACGAGCAGTACTTC; CDR3 protein: CASSPGRDSSYEQYF
CDR3 length: 15; J gene: TRBJ2-3; V gene: TRBV28; D gene: TRBD1; clone size: .; CDR3 DNA: TGTGCCAGCAGTCTCCGGACAGGTTACACAGATACGCAGTATTTT; CDR3 protein: CASSLRTGYTDTQYF
CDR3 length: 13; J gene: TRBJ2-7; V gene: TRBV6-5; D gene: .; clone size: .; CDR3 DNA: TGTGCCAGCAGGCTGGCTTTCTCCTACGAGCAGTACTTC; CDR3 protein: CASRLAFSYEQYF
CDR3 length: 15; J gene: TRBJ2-1; V gene: TRBV7-2; D gene: TRBD2; clone size: .; CDR3 DNA: TGTGCCAGCAGCTTAGCGGGAGGGCGTGTTGATGAGCAGTTCTTC; CDR3 protein: CASSLAGGRVDEQFF
CDR3 length: 14; J gene: TRBJ1-2; V gene: TRBV7-9; D gene: .; clone size: .; CDR3 DNA: TGTGCCAGCAGCCACAGGGCCATCGCTATGGGCTACACCTTC; CDR3 protein: CASSHRAIAMGYTF
CDR3 length: 14; J gene: TRBJ1-3; V gene: TRBV30; D gene: TRBD1; clone size: .; CDR3 DNA: TGTGCCTGGATCTACAGGGGCGCGATAAACACCATATATTTT; CDR3 protein: CAWIYRGAINTIYF
CDR3 length: 13; J gene: TRBJ1-5; V gene: TRBV27; D gene: .; clone size: .; CDR3 DNA: TGTGCCAGCAGTTCTGGGACTAATCAGCCCCAGCATTTT; CDR3 protein: CASSSGTNQPQHF
CDR3 length: 16; J gene: TRBJ2-3; V gene: TRBV10-3; D gene: TRBD1; clone size: .; CDR3 DNA: TGTGCCATCAGTGAATCCGGGACAGGGGGCACAGATACGCAGTATTTT; CDR3 protein: CAISESGTGGTDTQYF
CDR3 length: 13; J gene: TRBJ1-5; V gene: TRBV20-1; D gene: TRBD1; clone size: .; CDR3 DNA: TGCAGTGCTGGTGAGACAGGGCGTCAGCCCCAGCATTTT; CDR3 protein: CSAGETGRQPQHF
CDR3 length: 15; J gene: TRBJ1-5; V gene: TRBV21-1; D gene: .; clone size: .; CDR3 DNA: TGTGCCAGCAGCAAATCCGGGACACCTAATCAGCCCCAGCATTTT; CDR3 protein: CASSKSGTPNQPQHF
CDR3 length: 16; J gene: TRBJ1-2; V gene: TRBV6-5; D gene: .; clone size: .; CDR3 DNA: TGTGCCAGCAGTTACCTTACCTCAGGGAATTGGGGAGGCTACACCTTC; CDR3 protein: CASSYLTSGNWGGYTF
CDR3 length: 16; J gene: TRBJ2-1; V gene: TRBV11-2; D gene: TRBD2; clone size: .; CDR3 DNA: TGTGCCAGCAGGAGGACTAGCGGGATGAGGGTCAATGAGCAGTTCTTC; CDR3 protein: CASRRTSGMRVNEQFF
CDR3 length: 15; J gene: TRBJ1-1; V gene: TRBV7-8; D gene: .; clone size: .; CDR3 DNA: TGTGCCAGCAGCTCTCTCAGGGTACCGAACACTGAAGCTTTCTTT; CDR3 protein: CASSSLRVPNTEAFF
CDR3 length: 15; J gene: TRBJ2-5; V gene: TRBV5-1; D gene: TRBD2; clone size: .; CDR3 DNA: TGCGCCAGCAGCTTGGTCTCTAGCGGTAAAGAGACCCAGTACTTC; CDR3 protein: CASSLVSSGKETQYF
CDR3 length: 16; J gene: TRBJ2-6; V gene: TRBV4-2; D gene: .; clone size: .; CDR3 DNA: TGTGCCAGCAGCCAAGGAGGGGGTTCTGGGGCCAACGTCCTGACTTTC; CDR3 protein: CASSQGGGSGANVLTF
CDR3 length: 15; J gene: TRBJ2-6; V gene: TRBV4-1; D gene: .; clone size: .; CDR3 DNA: TGCGCCAGCAGCCAAGATTCGGGTGGGGCCAACGTCCTGACTTTC; CDR3 protein: CASSQDSGGANVLTF
CDR3 length: 13; J gene: TRBJ2-7; V gene: TRBV18; D gene: TRBD1; clone size: .; CDR3 DNA: TGTGCCAGCTCACCAAGGGGACAGAACGAGCAGTACTTC; CDR3 protein: CASSPRGQNEQYF
CDR3 length: 15; J gene: TRBJ1-3; V gene: TRBV28; D gene: .; clone size: .; CDR3 DNA: TGTGCCAGCTCGGCTCGGGGGGTAGGGGGAAACACCATATATTTT; CDR3 protein: CASSARGVGGNTIYF
CDR3 length: 13; J gene: TRBJ1-2; V gene: TRBV2; D gene: TRBD1; clone size: .; CDR3 DNA: TGTGCCAGCAGTGAAGAGACAGGGGGTGGCTACACCTTC; CDR3 protein: CASSEETGGGYTF
CDR3 length: 15; J gene: TRBJ1-5; V gene: TRBV19; D gene: TRBD1; clone size: few; CDR3 DNA: TGTGCCAGTAGTAACGACAGGGCAAGCAATCAGCCCCAGCATTTT; CDR3 protein: CASSNDRASNQPQHF
CDR3 length: 12; J gene: TRBJ2-1; V gene: TRBV7-3; D gene: TRBD1; clone size: .; CDR3 DNA: TGTGCCAGTGGGACAGGGGGCGGTGAGCAGTTCTTC; CDR3 protein: CASGTGGGEQFF
CDR3 length: 13; J gene: TRBJ1-6; V gene: TRBV11-1; D gene: .; clone size: .; CDR3 DNA: TGTGCCAGCAGCTTGCACAGTCGATCACCCCTCCACTTT; CDR3 protein: CASSLHSRSPLHF
CDR3 length: 17; J gene: TRBJ1-4; V gene: TRBV5-1; D gene: .; clone size: .; CDR3 DNA: TGCGCCAGCTCTCCGGGAGGGGCCGGGGGAACTAATGAAAAACTGTTTTTT; CDR3 protein: CASSPGGAGGTNEKLFF
CDR3 length: 16; J gene: TRBJ1-4; V gene: TRBV7-9; D gene: .; clone size: once; CDR3 DNA: TGTGCCAGCAGCTTAGGGCACCGGGACGGGAGTGAAAAACTGTTTTTT; CDR3 protein: CASSLGHRDGSEKLFF
CDR3 length: 12; J gene: TRBJ2-1; V gene: TRBV3-1/TRBV3-2; D gene: .; clone size: few; CDR3 DNA: TGTGCCAGCAGCCAAGCGGAGAGTGAGCAGTTCTTC; CDR3 protein: CASSQAESEQFF
CDR3 length: 18; J gene: TRBJ2-1; V gene: TRBV29-1; D gene: TRBD1; clone size: few; CDR3 DNA: TGCAGCGTTAATAGCCAGGGGGCCGAACAGGCGTATTACAATGAGCAGTTCTTC; CDR3 protein: CSVNSQGAEQAYYNEQFF
CDR3 length: 14; J gene: TRBJ1-6; V gene: TRBV18; D gene: .; clone size: .; CDR3 DNA: TGTGCCAGCTCACGGGGGGTTCTCGGTTCACCCCTCCACTTT; CDR3 protein: CASSRGVLGSPLHF
CDR3 length: 18; J gene: TRBJ2-5; V gene: TRBV14; D gene: .; clone size: .; CDR3 DNA: TGTGCCAGCAGCCAAGGAAATTGCCTTTCTGGGGCCCAAGAGACCCAGTACTTC; CDR3 protein: CASSQGNCLSGAQETQYF
CDR3 length: 17; J gene: TRBJ2-2; V gene: TRBV5-1; D gene: .; clone size: .; CDR3 DNA: TGCGCCAGCAGCCCTGCTAACGGGGGGCTTATAACCGGGGAGCTGTTTTTT; CDR3 protein: CASSPANGGLITGELFF
CDR3 length: 15; J gene: TRBJ1-2; V gene: TRBV6-4; D gene: TRBD1; clone size: .; CDR3 DNA: TGTGCCAGCAGTACCGGCGACAGGGACGGCTATGGCTACACCTTC; CDR3 protein: CASSTGDRDGYGYTF
CDR3 length: 13; J gene: TRBJ2-3; V gene: TRBV12-3/TRBV12-4; D gene: .; clone size: .; CDR3 DNA: TGTGCCAGCAGGCGGGGAATGGCAGATACGCAGTATTTT; CDR3 protein: CASRRGMADTQYF
CDR3 length: 17; J gene: TRBJ1-3; V gene: TRBV7-6; D gene: .; clone size: .; CDR3 DNA: TGTGCCAGCAGCTTGTTCGGACAGATAAACTCTGGAAACACCATATATTTT; CDR3 protein: CASSLFGQINSGNTIYF
CDR3 length: 13; J gene: TRBJ1-2; V gene: TRBV5-6; D gene: TRBD1; clone size: .; CDR3 DNA: TGTGCCAGCAGTTTTGGACAGGGGATTGGCTACACCTTC; CDR3 protein: CASSFGQGIGYTF
CDR3 length: 11; J gene: TRBJ1-1; V gene: TRBV29-1; D gene: .; clone size: .; CDR3 DNA: TGCAGCGTTGTTGAGGGTACTGAAGCTTTCTTT; CDR3 protein: CSVVEGTEAFF
CDR3 length: 14; J gene: TRBJ2-2; V gene: TRBV29-1; D gene: TRBD1; clone size: .; CDR3 DNA: TGCAGCGTTGAAGGGACAGGGGGGGACGGGGAGCTGTTTTTT; CDR3 protein: CSVEGTGGDGELFF
CDR3 length: 20; J gene: TRBJ2-2; V gene: TRBV5-8; D gene: .; clone size: .; CDR3 DNA: TGTGCCAGCAGCCCGCATAGACGAACGACTAACGGACTAAACACCGGGGAGCTGTTTTTT; CDR3 protein: CASSPHRRTTNGLNTGELFF
CDR3 length: 14; J gene: TRBJ1-1; V gene: TRBV4-1; D gene: .; clone size: .; CDR3 DNA: TGCGCCAGCAGCCAAGAGCACTTGAACACTGAAGCTTTCTTT; CDR3 protein: CASSQEHLNTEAFF
CDR3 length: 13; J gene: TRBJ1-5; V gene: TRBV7-9; D gene: .; clone size: .; CDR3 DNA: TGTGCCAGCACCCCCGGGAGCAATCAGCCCCAGCATTTT; CDR3 protein: CASTPGSNQPQHF
CDR3 length: 15; J gene: TRBJ1-5; V gene: TRBV28; D gene: .; clone size: few; CDR3 DNA: TGTGCCAGCAGTCGGGGTGGGTCGCGCAATCAGCCCCAGCATTTT; CDR3 protein: CASSRGGSRNQPQHF
CDR3 length: 14; J gene: TRBJ1-5; V gene: TRBV19; D gene: TRBD1; clone size: .; CDR3 DNA: TGTGCCAGTAGTCCCTGGGGACAGGGCGAGCCCCAGCATTTT; CDR3 protein: CASSPWGQGEPQHF
CDR3 length: 15; J gene: TRBJ1-1; V gene: TRBV3-1/TRBV3-2; D gene: .; clone size: .; CDR3 DNA: TGTGCCAGCAGCTCTCTTCTGTCCTCGGACACTGAAGCTTTCTTT; CDR3 protein: CASSSLLSSDTEAFF
CDR3 length: 15; J gene: TRBJ1-5; V gene: TRBV19; D gene: TRBD1; clone size: .; CDR3 DNA: TGTGCCAGTAGTCCCCGGACAGGGGGAGTTCAGCCCCAGCATTTT; CDR3 protein: CASSPRTGGVQPQHF
CDR3 length: 13; J gene: TRBJ2-3; V gene: TRBV2; D gene: .; clone size: .; CDR3 DNA: TGTGCCAGCAAGGGCCGGGGTAGAGATACGCAGTATTTT; CDR3 protein: CASKGRGRDTQYF
CDR3 length: 13; J gene: TRBJ1-1; V gene: TRBV7-2; D gene: TRBD1; clone size: .; CDR3 DNA: TGTGCCAGCAGCTCACGGACAGGGCGAGAAGCTTTCTTT; CDR3 protein: CASSSRTGREAFF
CDR3 length: 20; J gene: TRBJ1-5; V gene: TRBV27; D gene: .; clone size: .; CDR3 DNA: TGTGCCAGCAGTTTATCGATCGGGGGGGTGGGCCTGAATAGCAATCAGCCCCAGCATTTT; CDR3 protein: CASSLSIGGVGLNSNQPQHF
CDR3 length: 18; J gene: TRBJ1-3; V gene: TRBV9; D gene: .; clone size: .; CDR3 DNA: TGTGCCAGCAGCGTAGGGCAGGGGAGAGCTTTGTCTGGAAACACCATATATTTT; CDR3 protein: CASSVGQGRALSGNTIYF